This T cell receptor (beta chain) was sequenced in a study of cytomegalovirus exposure and HLA in healthy donors. CDR1 is SGHTA and CDR2 is FQGNSA in the germline V gene. Trimming removed 2 bases at V and 4 bases at J, with 17 bases between. The CDR3 extends over 16 amino acids. Using immunoSEQ multiplex PCR, the repertoire was profiled, and TCRdb retains in-frame clones only, with some absent. Among 150,000 to 200,000 clones listed, roughly 88% were seen once. The chain couples TRBV7-2 to TRBJ1-1; D is unclear. Sample: PBMCs. The TCR sequence derives from a woman in her twenties or thirties in good health and CMV-seropositive. The CDR3 here is CASSLPGSRRSTEAFF. The CDR3 DNA reads as TGTGCCAGCAGCTTACCGGGATCCCGACGGTCCACTGAAGCTTTCTTT.